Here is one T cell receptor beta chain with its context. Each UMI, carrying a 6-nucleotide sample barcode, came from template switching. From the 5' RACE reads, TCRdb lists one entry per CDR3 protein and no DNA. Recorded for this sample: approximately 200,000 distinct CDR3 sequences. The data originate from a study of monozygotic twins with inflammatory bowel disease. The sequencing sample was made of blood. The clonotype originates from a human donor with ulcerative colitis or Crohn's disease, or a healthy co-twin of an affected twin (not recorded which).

The CDR3 here is CASSHHSQANYGYTF. The chain uses TRBV27 and TRBJ1-2. Per germline, CDR1 MNHEY and CDR2 SMNVEV (reference sequence). CDR3 length: 15 amino acids.